The clone carrying this T cell receptor beta chain appeared a single time. These data belong to a study of cytomegalovirus exposure and HLA in healthy donors. CDR3 length: 13 residues. The germline gives CDR1 SGHVS, CDR2 FNYEAQ. The V gene lost 5 bases and the J gene lost 5 bases, with 12 bases spanning the gap. This PCR relied on a set of 60 Vbeta primers and 13 Jbeta primers. The table came from immunoSEQ multiplex PCR; TCRdb's copy has only in-frame clones and leaves some out. The sample has about 86,000 clones; 60% to 80% are singletons. The genes are TRBV7-6 and TRBJ2-5; D uncertain. The source of this sequence is a man between 60 and 75 years old in good health and CMV-seronegative. Sequenced material: PBMCs. CDR3 region: CASSPSARETQYF. For the CDR3, the DNA is TGTGCCAGCAGCCCCTCTGCGAGGGAGACCCAGTACTTC. The full variable domain, its missing parts supplied by reference TRBV7-6 and TRBJ2-5, is GAGVSQSPRYKVTKRGQDVALRCDPISGHVSLYWYRQALGQGPEFLTYFNYEAQQDKSGLPNDRFSAERPEGSISTLTIQRTEQRDSAMYRCASSPSARETQYFGPGTRLLVL.